Here is one T cell receptor (beta chain) with its context. The antigen is undetermined. Sequencing used immunoSEQ multiplex PCR; TCRdb keeps in-frame clones, though not all of them. The sample has over 100,000 clones; 80% are singletons. This sample was included in a study of Ad26.COV2.S vaccination and SARS-CoV-2 variants. Overall study results and limits: Assessments of TCR breadth and depth may have underestimated the total T cell responses.

The germline V gene encodes CDR1 SGHRS and CDR2 YFSETQ. CDR3 length: 13 amino acids. The V end was cut by 4 bases, the J end by 7 bases, with 11 bases between. Here the sequenced sample was peripheral blood, taken after recovery from COVID-19. This sequence originates from a human donor who had recovered from COVID-19. This chain uses TRBV5-1 with TRBJ2-2, with D unclear. The CDR3 spells CASSNGPGGELFF. The CDR3 region has the DNA TGCGCCAGCAGCAACGGACCGGGCGGGGAGCTGTTTTTT.